These 16 T cell receptor beta chains came from one sample sequenced in a study of T cell responses to AZD1222 COVID-19 vaccine. The method was immunoSEQ multiplex PCR; TCRdb's version includes in-frame clones alone and lacks a portion of them. The data show about 120,000 clones, 86% seen once. This sample comprised peripheral blood, obtained 28 days after the second AZD1222 dose. These receptors originate from an adult who received the AZD1222 COVID-19 vaccine.

This clone was seen at least ten times. The V gene is TRBV6-5, the J gene TRBJ2-1, with 8 bases lining up with TRBD1. V lost 10 bases to trimming and J lost 0 bases; unmatched junction nucleotides: 8. The CDR3 is 15 amino acids. CDR1 and CDR2 from the germline V gene are MNHEY and SVGAGI. CDR3 in amino acids: CATPRTGSSYNEQFF. The DNA for the CDR3 is TGTGCCACTCCCCGGACAGGGAGCTCCTACAATGAGCAGTTCTTC.

The CDR3 loop reads CASSQVLPSTAQYF. CDR3 DNA: TGTGCCAGCAGCCAAGTACTACCAAGTACAGCGCAGTACTTC. The chain links TRBV3-1 (or the pseudogene TRBV3-2) to TRBJ2-7; D is undetermined. Trimming took 1 base from V and 9 from J, leaving 16 bases between them. The CDR3 length is 14 residues. Germline-derived CDR1 and CDR2 are LGHDT and YNNKEL (reference sequence).

This chain connects TRBV7-9 to TRBJ1-6; 11 bases line up with TRBD1. Germline trimming cut 5 bases from V and 10 bases from J; bases unmatched to any gene: 4. CDR1 SEHNR and CDR2 FQNEAQ come from the germline V gene (reference sequence). The CDR3 totals 14 residues. The CDR3 spells CASSGQGAESPLHF. The CDR3 DNA sequence: TGTGCCAGCAGCGGACAGGGGGCGGAATCACCCCTCCACTTT.

This chain uses TRBV11-2 with TRBJ2-7; possible D gene TRBD1, 5 bases. Germline assignment: CDR1 SGHAT and CDR2 FQNNGV. With 1 base removed from V and 5 bases from J, the gap between germline ends came to 15 bases. The CDR3 length is 15 residues. The CDR3 DNA reads as TGTGCCAGCAGCTTAGGGGGCAGGGAAAACCACGAGCAGTACTTC. Translation: CASSLGGRENHEQYF.

The CDR3 sequence: CAWSLMATQGSIGYTF. In DNA form, the CDR3 reads TGTGCCTGGAGTTTGATGGCCACACAGGGTTCCATAGGCTACACCTTC. This chain links TRBV30 with TRBJ1-2; the D gene is possibly TRBD1 (6 bases). The CDR3 has 16 residues. Germline CDR1 GTSNPN, CDR2 SVGIG (reference sequence). Trimming left V 2 bases short and J 8 bases short, with 24 bases between.

This rearrangement joins TRBV30 to TRBJ1-1, with no clear D. Germline CDR1 reads GTSNPN; CDR2 reads SVGIG (reference sequence). The CDR3 length is 13 residues. Trimming removed 3 bases from V and 3 bases from J, with 11 bases in between. CDR3 sequence reads: CAWSVRRDTEAFF. The CDR3 coding sequence is TGTGCCTGGAGCGTCAGGCGGGACACTGAAGCTTTCTTT. Based on the CDR3 plus reference TRBV30 and TRBJ1-1, the full variable domain is SQTIHQWPATLVQPVGSPLSLECTVEGTSNPNLYWYRQAAGRGLQLLFYSVGIGQISSEVPQNLSASRPQDRQFILSSKKLLLSDSGFYLCAWSVRRDTEAFFGQGTRLTVV.

J is TRBJ1-4 and V is TRBV15; D remains ambiguous. This CDR3 has 12 amino acids. V was clipped by 3 bases and J by 8 bases, with 7 bases between them. Per the germline V gene, CDR1 is LNHNV and CDR2 is YYDKDF (reference sequence). CDR3 sequence: CATSRITEKLFF. CDR3 nucleotides: TGTGCCACCAGCAGGATTACAGAAAAACTGTTTTTT.

The chain joins TRBV12-3 or TRBV12-4 to TRBJ1-2, with D possibly TRBD1 on 5 matching bases. V lost 0 bases and J 8 bases, leaving 10 bases between the germline ends. The CDR3 has 13 amino acids. CDR3 sequence: CASSLAEGSGYTF. CDR3 nucleotides: TGTGCCAGCAGTTTAGCCGAGGGGTCCGGCTACACCTTC.

J is TRBJ1-1 and V is TRBV6-2 or TRBV6-3, with a weak D call TRBD1 (5 bases). The CDR3 has 13 amino acids. The germline gives CDR1 MNHEY, CDR2 SVGEGT. V was clipped by 3 bases and J by 8 bases, with 13 bases between them. CDR3 residues: CASSYLPGQEAFF. The CDR3 DNA sequence: TGTGCCAGCAGTTATCTGCCAGGGCAGGAAGCTTTCTTT.

The chain links TRBV2 to TRBJ2-3; 7 bases are shared with TRBD2. The junction had 12 bases not matched to a gene; V was cut back by 7 bases and J by 2 bases. This CDR3 has 16 amino acids. The germline gives CDR1 SNHLY, CDR2 FYNNEI. In nucleotides, the CDR3 is TGTGCCAGCAAGGCTGCGTGGGGGGGAACCACAGATACGCAGTATTTT. It translates to CASKAAWGGTTDTQYF.

This clone turned up a few times. CDR3 coding DNA: TGCAGCGTTGGGGGGGTAGAAGGCTACACCTTC. It encodes CSVGGVEGYTF. The genes are TRBV29-1 and TRBJ1-2; D might be TRBD1 (5 bases). The length of the CDR3 is 11 residues. The germline V gene has CDR1 SQVTM and CDR2 ANQGSEA. V dropped 4 bases and J dropped 8 bases, with 11 bases sitting between them.

The chain recombines TRBV7-2 with TRBJ1-1; no reliable D call. Trimming removed 5 bases at V and 5 bases at J, with 18 bases between. The CDR3 sequence is 15 residues long. Germline V gives CDR1 SGHTA, CDR2 FQGNSA. In DNA, the CDR3 is TGTGCCAGCAGCAACCGGTTAGGGAGTAATACTGAAGCTTTCTTT. Its protein is CASSNRLGSNTEAFF.

The chain employs TRBV3-1 (or the pseudogene TRBV3-2) and TRBJ1-1, with D perhaps matching TRBD1 (6 bases). Trimming removed 1 base at V and 10 bases at J, with 10 bases between. Germline V gives CDR1 LGHDT, CDR2 YNNKEL (reference sequence). The CDR3 contains 12 residues. CDR3 region: CASSQGRGIAFF. In DNA, the CDR3 is TGTGCCAGCAGCCAAGGCAGGGGAATAGCTTTCTTT.

This chain uses TRBV6-2 or TRBV6-3 with TRBJ1-4; D remains unclear. This CDR3 comprises 14 residues. V lost 2 bases and J 0 bases, leaving 4 bases between the germline ends. Per germline, CDR1 MNHEY and CDR2 SVGEGT. CDR3 in amino acids: CASSYVSTNEKLFF. The CDR3 DNA follows: TGTGCCAGCAGTTACGTTTCAACTAATGAAAAACTGTTTTTT.

The rearrangement joins TRBV7-9 to TRBJ2-3, with 8 bases identical to TRBD1. The CDR3 spans 16 residues. From germline, CDR1 is SEHNR and CDR2 FQNEAQ (reference sequence). V shed 2 bases and J 1 base; nucleotides not matched to a gene: 5. CDR3 nucleotides: TGTGCCAGCAGCTTAAGGCAGGGGGCTGGCACAGATACGCAGTATTTT. This codes for CASSLRQGAGTDTQYF. Complete variable domain (other parts from reference TRBV7-9 and TRBJ2-3): DTGVSQNPRHKITKRGQNVTFRCDPISEHNRLYWYRQTLGQGPEFLTYFQNEAQLEKSRLLSDRFSAERPKGSFSTLEIQRTEQGDSAMYLCASSLRQGAGTDTQYFGPGTRLTVL.

The chain joins TRBV7-9 to TRBJ1-1; D may be TRBD1 (6 bases). Germline V gives CDR1 SEHNR, CDR2 FQNEAQ (reference sequence). Deletions cut 2 bases from V and 0 bases from J, with 7 bases between. The CDR3 has 14 residues. The CDR3 reads CASSLSGVNTEAFF. In nucleotides, the CDR3 is TGTGCCAGCAGCTTATCAGGGGTGAACACTGAAGCTTTCTTT.